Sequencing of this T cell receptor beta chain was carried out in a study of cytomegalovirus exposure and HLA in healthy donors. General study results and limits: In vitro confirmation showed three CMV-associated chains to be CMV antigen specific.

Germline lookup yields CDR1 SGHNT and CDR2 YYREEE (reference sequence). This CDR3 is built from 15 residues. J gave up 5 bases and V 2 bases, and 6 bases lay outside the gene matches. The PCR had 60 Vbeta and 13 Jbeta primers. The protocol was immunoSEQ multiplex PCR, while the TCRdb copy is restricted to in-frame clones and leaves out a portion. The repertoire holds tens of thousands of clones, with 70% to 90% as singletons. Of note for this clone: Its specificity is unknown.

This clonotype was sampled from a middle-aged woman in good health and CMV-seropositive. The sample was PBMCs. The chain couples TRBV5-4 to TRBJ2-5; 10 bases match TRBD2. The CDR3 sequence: CASSFPSGGAETQYF. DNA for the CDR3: TGTGCCAGCAGCTTTCCAAGCGGGGGGGCCGAGACCCAGTACTTC.